This T cell receptor beta chain was sequenced in a study of TIL therapy for anti-PD-1-resistant metastatic lung cancer. At the level of the study: Half of patients were current or former smokers. By whole-exome sequencing, median non-synonymous tumor mutation burden was roughly 1.6 mutations per megabase. Study results and caveats: TIL clonotype persistence in blood showed no apparent association with response. The cohort had more treatment-naive, never-smoker and oncogene-addicted patients than typical.

The V end was cut by 1 base, the J end by 2 bases, with 6 bases between. The germline V gene encodes CDR1 SNHLY and CDR2 FYNNEI. The length of the CDR3 is 13 residues. Stated time point: pre-treatment sample, taken before nivolumab and TIL therapy. This was the immunoSEQ v3 assay. TCRdb's table, derived via immunoSEQ multiplex PCR, lists solely in-frame clones and lacks some. Here the sample spans 54,000 or so clones, around 86% being singletons. With regard to this clone: The antigen remains undetermined.

This TCR derives from a person aged 25-80 years with non-small cell lung cancer. The sample was blood, taken at baseline. The chain links TRBV2 to TRBJ2-7; D is ambiguous. The CDR3 region has the DNA TGTGCCAGCAGTGAAGAGTCTACCTACGAGCAGTACTTC. It translates to CASSEESTYEQYF.